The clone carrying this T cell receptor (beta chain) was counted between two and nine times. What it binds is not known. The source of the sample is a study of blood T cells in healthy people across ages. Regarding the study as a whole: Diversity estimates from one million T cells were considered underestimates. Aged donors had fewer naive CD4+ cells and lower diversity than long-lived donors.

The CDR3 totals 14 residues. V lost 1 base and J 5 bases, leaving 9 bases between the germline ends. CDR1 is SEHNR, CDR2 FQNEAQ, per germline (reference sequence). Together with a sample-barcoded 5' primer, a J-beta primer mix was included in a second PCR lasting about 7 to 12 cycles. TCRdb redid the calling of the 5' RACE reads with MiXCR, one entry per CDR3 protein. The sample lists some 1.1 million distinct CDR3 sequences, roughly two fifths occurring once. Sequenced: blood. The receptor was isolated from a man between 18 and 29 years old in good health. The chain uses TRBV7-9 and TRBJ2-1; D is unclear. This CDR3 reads CASSLGSSHNEQFF. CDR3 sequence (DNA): TGTGCCAGCAGCTTAGGGTCATCACACAATGAGCAGTTCTTC.